This T cell receptor beta chain was recovered during a study of blood T cells in healthy people across ages. Study-wide points: Long-lived donors carried more naive CD4+ cells and greater diversity than aged donors. PBMC samples, being unsorted, prevented any conclusive comparison of naive and antigen-experienced cells.

On this clonotype itself: No antigen is known for it.

The CDR3 is 12 amino acids. Germline CDR1 SQVTM, CDR2 ANQGSEA. A J-beta primer mix and a sample-barcoded 5' primer were used in a second PCR of roughly 7 to 12 cycles. Every sample gave at least 3 million paired-end reads containing CDR3. From the 5' RACE reads, TCRdb called clonotypes with MiXCR, one entry per CDR3 protein. The sample gives hundreds of thousands of distinct CDR3 sequences, more than 55% of which show up once; 20% to 30% is in the top ten. This clonotype was sampled from a man aged 35-49 years in good health. This chain links TRBV29-1 with TRBJ2-7, with D tentatively TRBD1 (5 bases). The closer fit of TRBJ2-5 to the DNA end suggests the J call may be wrong. The sample was blood. CDR3 region: CSVEVQGMTQYF. The CDR3 region has the DNA TGCAGCGTTGAAGTTCAGGGAATGACCCAGTACTTC.